This TCR beta chain was sequenced in a study of regulatory T cells in long-lasting Graves disease. Time point denoted: newly diagnosed GD, antithyroid drugs for less than 3 months. From PBMCs, RNA was extracted and then used to make the TCR library. iRepertoire HTBI primers and Arm-PCR of CDR3 regions built TCR beta libraries. TCRdb re-analysed the multiplex PCR reads in MiXCR, keeping a single row per CDR3 protein. The sample records approximately 310,000 distinct CDR3 sequences, about a sixth being singletons. Germline V CDR1 and CDR2: LGHDT, YNNKEL (reference sequence). The CDR3 has 16 residues. Trimming stripped 0 bases from V and 2 bases from J, with 14 bases between.

The receptor's source is a female donor with Graves disease. Here the sequenced sample was peripheral blood mononuclear cells (PBMCs), taken at new diagnosis, from a patient treated with antithyroid drugs. The V gene is TRBV3-1, the J gene TRBJ2-7; a possible D gene is TRBD2 (5 bases). The CDR3 DNA follows: TGTGCCAGCAGCCAAGATGGAAGCGGAGCCCCCTACGAGCAGTACTTC. Protein: CASSQDGSGAPYEQYF.